Following are 17 T cell receptor beta chains from one sample sequenced in a study of Tregs in tolerant kidney transplant recipients. Repertoires were generated with immunoSEQ multiplex PCR, while TCRdb's copy carries only in-frame clones and drops some. Among about 87,000 clones, over 85% were seen once, and the ten largest hold approximately 0.48%. This specimen consisted of CD4+ T cells from blood, obtained before the transplant. The receptors come from a human donor who received a combined kidney and bone marrow transplant.

The chain links TRBV7-3 to TRBJ2-7; the match to TRBD1 covers 11 bases. The CDR3 extends over 15 amino acids. The ends lost 5 bases at V and 4 bases at J; junction bases unmatched: 7. Per the germline V gene, CDR1 is SGHTA and CDR2 is FQGTGA. The CDR3 DNA reads TGTGCCAGCAGCCGGTCCGGGACAGGGGGTTACGAGCAGTACTTC. Protein product: CASSRSGTGGYEQYF.

This chain links TRBV11-3 with TRBJ1-2; D might be TRBD1 (6 bases). The V gene's germline CDR1 is SGHNT and CDR2 YENEEA. V was trimmed by 5 bases and J by 5 bases, leaving 9 bases between them. The length of the CDR3 is 12 residues. CDR3: CASSDQGYGYTF. The CDR3 bases are TGTGCCAGCAGCGACCAGGGGTATGGCTACACCTTC.

V gene TRBV28 combines with J gene TRBJ1-2; 12 nucleotides align to TRBD1. Germline CDR1 MDHEN, CDR2 SYDVKM. Trimming removed 11 bases from V and 5 bases from J; junction bases left unmatched: 9. The CDR3 length is 14 residues. The CDR3 loop reads CAGTSGQGAYGYTF. CDR3 bases: TGTGCCGGCACCTCGGGACAGGGGGCATATGGCTACACCTTC.

This sequence joins TRBV5-5 and TRBJ2-3; 9 bases are a match to TRBD1. CDR1 and CDR2 from the germline V gene are SGHKS and YYEKEE (reference sequence). The CDR3 spans 17 residues. The J segment lost 6 bases and the V segment lost 5 bases, leaving 16 bases of the junction unmatched. The CDR3 loop is CASRQGQGTLSGDTQYF. In DNA, the CDR3 is TGTGCCAGCAGACAGGGACAGGGAACACTCTCGGGGGATACGCAGTATTTT.

V and J are TRBV20-1 and TRBJ2-1; D call uncertain. V lost 0 bases to trimming and J lost 11 bases, with 8 bases between them. Germline-derived CDR1 and CDR2 are DFQATT and SNEGSKA (reference sequence). CDR3 length: 11 amino acids. DNA of the CDR3: TGCAGTGCTAGAGATGGAGAGCAGCAGTTCTTC. Amino acids: CSARDGEQQFF.

This clone was picked up one time. The chain recombines TRBV11-3 with TRBJ2-1; TRBD2 is a possible D gene (6 bases). The germline V and J ends were trimmed by 9 bases and 3 bases, with 12 bases remaining between them. Germline-derived CDR1 and CDR2 are SGHNT and YENEEA. This CDR3 comprises 13 residues. The CDR3 reads CASLPAGYNEQFF. In DNA form, the CDR3 reads TGTGCCAGTCTACCAGCGGGCTACAATGAGCAGTTCTTC.

The chain carries TRBV28 and TRBJ1-1; no firm D call. V lost 8 bases to trimming and J lost 0 bases, with 4 bases between them. This CDR3 region has 11 residues. Germline V lookup: CDR1 MDHEN, CDR2 SYDVKM. The CDR3 sequence is CASYLNTEAFF. The CDR3 DNA reads as TGTGCCAGCTATTTGAACACTGAAGCTTTCTTT.

CDR3 bases: TGTGCCAGCAGCGCCCAACAGGCCTCCGAGCAGTACTTC. Translation gives CASSAQQASEQYF. The rearrangement uses TRBV7-3 and TRBJ2-7; D possibly corresponds to TRBD1 (5 bases). Per the germline V gene, CDR1 is SGHTA and CDR2 is FQGTGA. Trimming took 5 bases from V and 6 from J, leaving 14 bases between them. The CDR3 is 13 amino acids. The variable domain in full, with the rest retrieved from reference TRBV7-3 and TRBJ2-7, is GAGVSQTPSNKVTEKGKYVELRCDPISGHTALYWYRQSLGQGPEFLIYFQGTGAADDSGLPNDRFFAVRPEGSVSTLKIQRTERGDSAVYLCASSAQQASEQYFGPGTRLTVT.

This chain uses TRBV4-1 with TRBJ2-3; 8 bases are a match to TRBD1. The CDR3 consists of 16 residues. Germline V gene lookup returns CDR1 MGHRA and CDR2 YSYEKL. V dropped 4 bases and J dropped 2; count of bases not matched to a gene: 8. CDR3 sequence (DNA): TGCGCCAGCAGCCCGAGGACAGGGACCCTCACAGATACGCAGTATTTT. Protein: CASSPRTGTLTDTQYF.

As regards this clone: The sample has other DNA sequences that encode this CDR3 too. CDR3 in amino acids: CASSTRQILRNSPLHF. The DNA of the CDR3 is TGTGCCAGTAGTACCCGACAGATCCTTCGGAATTCACCCCTCCACTTT. The rearrangement joins TRBV19 to TRBJ1-6; possible D gene TRBD1, 5 bases. This CDR3 spans 16 amino acids. Per germline, CDR1 LNHDA and CDR2 SQIVND (reference sequence). Trimming took 4 bases from V and 7 from J, leaving 17 bases between them. The full variable domain, completed using reference TRBV19 and TRBJ1-6, is DGGITQSPKYLFRKEGQNVTLSCEQNLNHDAMYWYRQDPGQGLRLIYYSQIVNDFQKGDIAEGYSVSREKKESFPLTVTSAQKNPTAFYLCASSTRQILRNSPLHFGNGTRLTVT.

About this clone itself: The germline gene is not matched at one end of the junction; a read error may be the cause. Other DNA sequences of this sample code for an identical CDR3. The genes are TRBV7-9 and TRBJ1-6, with D uncertain. This CDR3 spans 14 amino acids. Germline V gene data show CDR1 as SEHNR and CDR2 as FQNEAQ (reference sequence). The CDR3 loop reads CASSLLLYNSPLHF. CDR3 nucleotide sequence: TGTGCCAGCAGCTTACTTCTCTATAATTCCCCCCTCCACTTT.

The V and J genes are TRBV4-3 and TRBJ1-6; TRBD1 is a possible D gene (6 bases). CDR3 length equals 17 residues. Germline V gene data show CDR1 as LGHNA and CDR2 as YSLEER. The germline V and J ends were trimmed by 0 bases and 9 bases, with 18 bases remaining between them. CDR3 region: CASSQDLAAGASSPLHF. The DNA of the CDR3 is TGCGCCAGCAGCCAAGATCTAGCGGCGGGGGCAAGTTCACCCCTCCACTTT.

Regarding this clone: At the DNA level, this CDR3 is encoded by other sequences in the same sample as well. The chain joins TRBV7-2 to TRBJ1-2, with 8 bases aligning to TRBD1. The CDR3 is made up of 16 amino acids. Germline V gives CDR1 SGHTA, CDR2 FQGNSA. The junction had 5 bases not matched to a gene; V was cut back by 0 bases and J by 2 bases. The CDR3 DNA is TGTGCCAGCAGCTTAGCAGGGCAGGGGGCAAACTATGGCTACACCTTC. This sequence encodes CASSLAGQGANYGYTF.

V is TRBV7-2 and J is TRBJ1-1; tentatively, D is TRBD1 (6 bases). The V end was cut by 3 bases, the J end by 7 bases, with 15 bases between. Germline assignment: CDR1 SGHTA and CDR2 FQGNSA. This CDR3 contains 14 residues. In nucleotides, the CDR3 is TGTGCCAGCAGCTTCTTTCCGGGACAAGTTGAAGCTTTCTTT. It yields the protein CASSFFPGQVEAFF.

The chain recombines TRBV7-2 with TRBJ1-3; D perhaps matches TRBD1 (6 bases). The length of the CDR3 is 14 residues. Germline loops: CDR1 SGHTA, CDR2 FQGNSA. V lost 3 bases to trimming and J lost 4 bases, with 10 bases between them. CDR3 region: CASSFSGHGNTIYF. Here the CDR3 DNA reads TGTGCCAGCAGCTTCTCGGGACACGGAAACACCATATATTTT.

The chain employs TRBV18 and TRBJ1-5; D unclear. V gave up 3 bases and J gave up 4 bases, with 13 bases separating them. CDR1 and CDR2 from the germline V gene are KGHSH and LQKENI. The CDR3 has 15 residues. In DNA, the CDR3 is TGTGCCAGCTCACCCCGAGGGTTAGTAAATCAGCCCCAGCATTTT. Protein sequence: CASSPRGLVNQPQHF.

This sequence joins TRBV7-2 and TRBJ2-2; 7 bases map to TRBD1. J was trimmed by 8 bases and V by 6 bases; bases with no gene match: 9. CDR3 length: 14 amino acids. Per germline, CDR1 SGHTA and CDR2 FQGNSA. The CDR3 DNA follows: TGTGCCAGCAGACTAATGACAGGGAATGGGGAGCTGTTTTTT. It specifies CASRLMTGNGELFF.